The present T cell receptor beta chain was sequenced within a study of T-cell reconstitution after alpha-beta-depleted transplantation in children (TCRdb year 2016). Looking at the study overall: Using TCR repertoire profiling, the study followed T-cell immune reconstitution in a quantitative way in children after TCRalphabeta/CD19-depleted allogeneic hematopoietic cell transplantation.

This clonotype showed up many times. Its cognate antigen has yet to be identified. No base quality values were provided; no much bigger clone lies one nucleotide off. The intended sense of this specimen's treatment or condition label: allogeneic hematopoietic cell transplantation with graft depleted of TCRalphabeta T cells and CD19 B cells. TCRalphabeta/CD19-depleted allogeneic hematopoietic cell grafts were given to the transplant recipients, all of whom were children. The germline ends are 5 bases apart after V is trimmed by 0 bases and J by 4 bases. Including the terminal cysteine and phenylalanine, the CDR3 comprises 13 residues. Of the read, only the CDR3 DNA is kept; its 39 bases are in frame from base 1. CDR1 and CDR2, looked up from the germline V gene, are SGHVS and FNYEAQ. Library creation used PCR. Instrument on record: Illumina HiSeq 2500. Molecular barcoding was employed in the preparation of TCR libraries, with unique molecular identifiers being used to normalize TCRbeta repertoire quantification. TCRdb reworked the public reads: Q25 trimming with fastp, MiXCR clone assembly, productive beta chains retained. Merged by CDR3 protein, the rows form single entries marked with the most common genes and DNA. The table for this sample lists 150,000 to 250,000 distinct CDR3 sequences; just under 6.5% of them were counted only once. About 4.4% of the sample lies in the top ten.

Results and caveats for the whole study, not just this receptor: The apparently early alphabetaT-cell count recovery about two months after transplant was reportedly dependent on only several hundred rapidly expanded clones derived from non-depleted graft cells. In some patients, the high TCRbeta diversity seen at day 60 was put down to recipient T cells and intrathymic progenitors that had survived conditioning. Over the following months the frequencies of hyperexpanded clones went down, and after one year T-cell counts and TCRbeta diversity were mostly credited to newly produced T cells.

This receptor was taken from a girl under three years old with combined immunodeficiency, due to receive a stem cell transplant. Here the chain combines TRBV7-6 and TRBJ2-3; no D gene can be assigned with confidence. The input for sequencing was PBMCs, taken before TCRalphabeta/CD19-depleted stem cell transplant. The nucleotide sequence is TGTGCCAGCAGCTTAGCGCTCTCAGATACGCAGTATTTT. It encodes CASSLALSDTQYF. Where the CDR3 stops, the reference TRBV7-6 and TRBJ2-3 genes take over; the full variable domain is GAGVSQSPRYKVTKRGQDVALRCDPISGHVSLYWYRQALGQGPEFLTYFNYEAQQDKSGLPNDRFSAERPEGSISTLTIQRTEQRDSAMYRCASSLALSDTQYFGPGTRLTVL.